A single sample is the source of the 27 T cell receptor beta chains below, sequenced in a study of blood T cell repertoires in COVID-19. Profiling relied on immunoSEQ multiplex PCR, and the TCRdb table lists in-frame clones only, not all of them. The profile shows more than 150,000 clones, around 80% of them singletons. Sequenced material: peripheral blood. These receptors were obtained from an elderly woman with active or convalescent COVID-19.

The chain has TRBV19 and TRBJ1-2, with D uncertain. This CDR3 is built from 13 residues. V was cut by 3 bases and J by 4 bases, with 9 bases left in between. Per germline, CDR1 LNHDA and CDR2 SQIVND (reference sequence). CDR3: CASSIAVGYGYTF. Here the CDR3 DNA reads TGTGCCAGTAGTATTGCAGTTGGCTATGGCTACACCTTC.

As DNA, the CDR3 is TGCGCCAGCAGAGGACAGTCGGTCACTGAAGCTTTCTTT. Its translation: CASRGQSVTEAFF. V gene TRBV4-1 combines with J gene TRBJ1-1; weak D call: TRBD1 (6 bases). This CDR3 comprises 13 residues. The V gene's germline CDR1 is MGHRA and CDR2 YSYEKL. Trimming removed 6 bases from V and 4 bases from J, with 12 bases in between.

The chain's CDR3 is CASSSPVGDNEQFF. DNA of the CDR3: TGTGCCAGCAGCTCCCCCGTGGGCGACAATGAGCAGTTCTTC. V is TRBV5-4 and J is TRBJ2-1; D call uncertain. This CDR3 is built from 14 residues. Germline V gene lookup returns CDR1 SGHNT and CDR2 YYREEE (reference sequence). Between the trimmed V and J ends, which lost 3 bases and 5 bases, there was a span of 12 bases.

V and J are TRBV21-1 and TRBJ2-3; the D call in the table, TRBD2, was not verified against the DNA. TRBV21-1 constitutes a pseudogene. This CDR3 spans 17 amino acids. Written as DNA, the CDR3 is TGTGCCAGCAGCACCCGGTGGGCTAGCGGGGACCCAGATACGCAGTATTTT. Translated, it gives CASSTRWASGDPDTQYF.

V and J are TRBV18 and TRBJ2-2; 11 nucleotides agree with TRBD1. Germline V lookup: CDR1 KGHSH, CDR2 LQKENI. The CDR3 covers 17 residues. V shed 1 base, J shed 5 bases, and the junction held 6 bases outside the gene matches. The CDR3 reads CASSPLGQGAPTGELFF. CDR3 in DNA: TGTGCCAGCTCACCACTAGGACAGGGGGCGCCTACCGGGGAGCTGTTTTTT.

This chain connects TRBV4-1 to TRBJ1-1; the D gene is possibly TRBD1 (5 bases). Germline V lookup: CDR1 MGHRA, CDR2 YSYEKL. The CDR3 is 13 residues long. Trimming shortened V by 3 bases and J by 8 bases, and 13 bases separated the two germline ends. The CDR3 region is CASSHPAGGEAFF. In nucleotides, the CDR3 is TGCGCCAGCAGCCACCCCGCGGGGGGGGAAGCTTTCTTT.

This sequence joins TRBV4-2 and TRBJ2-3; a weak D match, TRBD1 (8 bases). The CDR3 consists of 14 residues. V lost 5 bases and J 4 bases, leaving 13 bases between the germline ends. Germline V gene lookup returns CDR1 LGHNA and CDR2 YNFKEQ. The chain's CDR3 is CASSDTGGADTQYF. In nucleotides, the CDR3 is TGTGCCAGCAGCGACACAGGGGGGGCAGATACGCAGTATTTT.

This chain uses TRBV5-1 with TRBJ2-1; 9 bases map to TRBD1. Germline CDR1 SGHRS, CDR2 YFSETQ. After removal of 4 bases from V and 10 bases from J, the junction contained 9 bases not matched to a gene. The CDR3 runs to 14 residues. The CDR3 here is CASSVTPGTGEQFF. The CDR3 DNA reads as TGCGCCAGCAGCGTGACCCCCGGGACAGGGGAGCAGTTCTTC.

The chain recombines TRBV7-9 with TRBJ2-3; 9 bases map to TRBD1. This CDR3 comprises 15 residues. Germline lookup yields CDR1 SEHNR and CDR2 FQNEAQ (reference sequence). Unmatched junction bases numbered 1, after V lost 1 base and J lost 2 bases. The CDR3 is CASSLVQGATDTQYF. In DNA form, the CDR3 reads TGTGCCAGCAGCTTAGTACAGGGGGCCACAGATACGCAGTATTTT. The full variable domain, rest sourced from reference TRBV7-9 and TRBJ2-3, is DTGVSQNPRHKITKRGQNVTFRCDPISEHNRLYWYRQTLGQGPEFLTYFQNEAQLEKSRLLSDRFSAERPKGSFSTLEIQRTEQGDSAMYLCASSLVQGATDTQYFGPGTRLTVL.

The gene calls are TRBV9 and TRBJ2-5, with a weak D call TRBD1 (6 bases). There are 18 residues in the CDR3. CDR1 is SGDLS and CDR2 is YYNGEE in the germline V gene. Trimming removed 1 base at V and 4 bases at J, with 23 bases between. Here the CDR3 DNA reads TGTGCCAGCAGCGTATCAAAAACCGGGACATCAACCGGAGAGACCCAGTACTTC. Translated, it gives CASSVSKTGTSTGETQYF. The full variable domain, rest sourced from reference TRBV9 and TRBJ2-5, is DSGVTQTPKHLITATGQRVTLRCSPRSGDLSVYWYQQSLDQGLQFLIQYYNGEERAKGNILERFSAQQFPDLHSELNLSSLELGDSALYFCASSVSKTGTSTGETQYFGPGTRLLVL.

J is TRBJ1-3 and V is TRBV9, with D unresolved. Deletions cut 2 bases from V and 0 bases from J, with 18 bases between. Per the germline V gene, CDR1 is SGDLS and CDR2 is YYNGEE. CDR3 size: 18 residues. The CDR3 DNA reads as TGTGCCAGCAGCGTTAGCTCCCAGGCGGGCCGCTCTGGAAACACCATATATTTT. Its protein is CASSVSSQAGRSGNTIYF.

The chain employs TRBV7-2 and TRBJ2-3; perhaps TRBD1 as D (6 bases). In germline, CDR1 is SGHTA, CDR2 FQGNSA. The CDR3 covers 15 residues. Trimming removed 2 bases at V and 7 bases at J, with 16 bases between. The CDR3 region is CASSLIVWGLNTQYF. In nucleotides, the CDR3 is TGTGCCAGCAGCTTAATCGTTTGGGGGCTCAATACGCAGTATTTT.

On this clone itself: The junction shows a germline mismatch at one end, possibly a read error. The V call is TRBV7-7, the J call TRBJ1-5; 8 bases agree with TRBD1. The CDR3 has 18 amino acids. Germline values: CDR1 SSHAT, CDR2 FNYEAQ (reference sequence). As DNA, the CDR3 is TGTGCTAGCAGCTTAGCGGGGACAGGTTGGGGCAGGGATCAGCCCCAGCATTTT. The encoded protein is CASSLAGTGWGRDQPQHF.

The chain carries TRBV2 and TRBJ1-2; TRBD1 aligns across 7 bases. Germline CDR1 and CDR2: SNHLY and FYNNEI. J was trimmed by 8 bases and V by 6 bases; bases with no gene match: 6. The CDR3 extends over 12 amino acids. In DNA form, the CDR3 reads TGTGCCAGCAGCGACAGGGCCGACGGCTACACCTTC. Translation gives CASSDRADGYTF. The variable domain in full, completed from reference TRBV2 and TRBJ1-2, reads EPEVTQTPSHQVTQMGQEVILRCVPISNHLYFYWYRQILGQKVEFLVSFYNNEISEKSEIFDDQFSVERPDGSNFTLKIRSTKLEDSAMYFCASSDRADGYTFGSGTRLTVV.

This clone was counted a single time. The V gene is TRBV7-3, the J gene TRBJ2-5; 12 bases are a match to TRBD1. The CDR3 has 17 amino acids. V shed 1 base and J 5 bases; nucleotides not matched to a gene: 8. Germline loops: CDR1 SGHTA, CDR2 FQGTGA. The CDR3 region has the DNA TGTGCCAGCAGCTTAATAGCCGGGACAGGGGGCGAGGAGACCCAGTACTTC. Translation: CASSLIAGTGGEETQYF.

The V gene is TRBV4-1, the J gene TRBJ2-3; TRBD2 matches 13 bases. Germline assignment: CDR1 MGHRA and CDR2 YSYEKL. The CDR3 totals 17 residues. The J segment lost 3 bases and the V segment lost 2 bases, leaving 5 bases of the junction unmatched. CDR3 nucleotide sequence: TGCGCCAGCAGCCAAACTTCGACTAGCGGGGGGACAGATACGCAGTATTTT. This translates into CASSQTSTSGGTDTQYF.

The J gene is TRBJ2-7, the V gene TRBV2; D remains unclear. Germline V CDR1 and CDR2: SNHLY, FYNNEI. The CDR3 contains 11 residues. V was pared by 2 bases and J by 11 bases, with 10 bases between. CDR3 nucleotide sequence: TGTGCCAGCAGTGAAATAGAGACAAAGTACTTC. Amino acid sequence: CASSEIETKYF.

The chain couples TRBV27 to TRBJ1-5; 8 bases are shared with TRBD1. CDR1 is MNHEY and CDR2 is SMNVEV in the germline V gene (reference sequence). J was trimmed by 0 bases and V by 5 bases; bases with no gene match: 6. CDR3 size: 16 residues. CDR3 region: CASSDRGGSSNQPQHF. The CDR3 DNA reads TGTGCCAGCAGTGACAGGGGAGGATCTAGCAATCAGCCCCAGCATTTT.

The V call is TRBV28, the J call TRBJ1-3; no clear D gene. This CDR3 is built from 14 residues. Between the trimmed V and J ends, which lost 7 bases and 4 bases, there was a span of 14 bases. Germline CDR1 and CDR2: MDHEN and SYDVKM. Here the CDR3 reads CASTSAGKGNTIYF. The CDR3 DNA is TGTGCCAGCACCTCCGCCGGGAAAGGAAACACCATATATTTT.

The chain is built from TRBV5-1 and TRBJ2-2, with D possibly being TRBD1 (6 bases). The germline gives CDR1 SGHRS, CDR2 YFSETQ. Trimming cost V 7 bases and J 1 base, with 11 bases left between them. The CDR3 runs 14 residues. CDR3 sequence (DNA): TGCGCCAGCGCTGTAGGGGGGAACACCGGGGAGCTGTTTTTT. It translates to CASAVGGNTGELFF.

The chain links TRBV19 to TRBJ1-2; 9 bases match TRBD1. The J segment lost 4 bases and the V segment lost 6 bases, leaving 9 bases of the junction unmatched. The CDR3 runs to 15 residues. The germline gives CDR1 LNHDA, CDR2 SQIVND (reference sequence). The CDR3, as DNA: TGTGCCAGTAGCAACTTCGGACAGGGGACCTATGGCTACACCTTC. Translation gives CASSNFGQGTYGYTF.

This chain connects TRBV3-1 (or the pseudogene TRBV3-2) to TRBJ2-1; D unresolved. Looked up from germline, CDR1 is LGHDT and CDR2 is YNNKEL (reference sequence). This CDR3 has 13 residues. V lost 4 bases to trimming and J lost 4 bases, with 8 bases between them. The CDR3 nucleotides are TGTGCCAGCAGCCCGCCAGGTTACAATGAGCAGTTCTTC. Translating it yields CASSPPGYNEQFF.

The gene calls are TRBV28 and TRBJ1-3; tentatively, D is TRBD1 (6 bases). The CDR3 extends over 12 amino acids. Deletions cut 6 bases from V and 8 bases from J, with 11 bases between. In germline, CDR1 is MDHEN, CDR2 SYDVKM. As DNA, the CDR3 is TGTGCCAGCAGACCGGACAGTCACACCATATATTTT. Its translation is CASRPDSHTIYF.

In regard to this clone: This sample includes further DNA sequences coding for the same CDR3. V usage is TRBV3-1 (or the pseudogene TRBV3-2) and J usage is TRBJ2-5; D might be TRBD2 (7 bases). Trimming removed 4 bases at V and 1 base at J, with 10 bases between. CDR1 LGHDT and CDR2 YNNKEL come from the germline V gene (reference sequence). This CDR3 has 14 amino acids. The CDR3 DNA reads as TGTGCCAGCAGCCTCCGGGGGGCCCAAGAGACCCAGTACTTC. Encoded protein: CASSLRGAQETQYF.

The rearrangement links TRBV10-2 to TRBJ2-7, with no clear D. Trimming removed 0 bases at V and 3 bases at J, with 3 bases between. CDR3 size: 12 residues. Per the germline V gene, CDR1 is WSHSY and CDR2 is SAAADI. The CDR3 nucleotides read TGCGCCAGCAGTGAGTCCAGCTACGAGCAGTACTTC. Its protein product is CASSESSYEQYF.

The V call is TRBV18, the J call TRBJ2-5; the match to TRBD1 covers 10 bases. CDR3 size: 16 residues. Germline CDR1 is KGHSH and CDR2 is LQKENI. J gave up 4 bases and V 3 bases, and 8 bases lay outside the gene matches. DNA of the CDR3: TGTGCCAGCTCACCCACGCAGGGACAGGGGAGAGAGACCCAGTACTTC. This translates into CASSPTQGQGRETQYF.

The chain joins TRBV7-2 to TRBJ1-5; no reliable D call. Deletions cut 1 base from V and 0 bases from J, with 10 bases between. The CDR3 is 16 residues long. Germline CDR1 is SGHTA and CDR2 is FQGNSA. CDR3 loop: CASSLGEPFSNQPQHF. As DNA, the CDR3 is TGTGCCAGCAGCTTAGGAGAGCCCTTTAGCAATCAGCCCCAGCATTTT.